These 18 T cell receptor beta chains were sequenced from one sample in a study of blood T cell repertoires in COVID-19. Profiling relied on immunoSEQ multiplex PCR, and the TCRdb table lists in-frame clones only, not all of them. This table has around 200,000 clones, more than 75% appearing once. Sequences were obtained from peripheral blood. The receptors derive from a man in his forties with active or convalescent COVID-19.

The chain couples TRBV6-1 to TRBJ2-5; 11 bases align to TRBD1. The CDR3 extends over 17 amino acids. The V gene's germline CDR1 is MNHNS and CDR2 SASEGT. The trim removed 3 bases at V and 5 bases at J, leaving 11 bases unmatched. The CDR3 region is CASSENHGQGAGETQYF. In DNA form, the CDR3 reads TGTGCCAGCAGTGAGAATCACGGACAGGGGGCTGGGGAGACCCAGTACTTC.

The chain is built from TRBV18 and TRBJ2-4; the D gene is possibly TRBD1 (5 bases). CDR1 is KGHSH and CDR2 is LQKENI in the germline V gene. This CDR3 has 16 amino acids. V dropped 4 bases and J dropped 0 bases, with 13 bases sitting between them. The CDR3 is CASSRGRALAKNIQYF. CDR3 in DNA: TGTGCCAGCTCACGTGGCAGGGCCTTAGCCAAAAACATTCAGTACTTC.

J is TRBJ1-3 and V is TRBV30, with D maybe TRBD1 (6 bases). The CDR3 length is 16 residues. CDR1 and CDR2 (germline): GTSNPN, SVGIG (reference sequence). V dropped 2 bases and J dropped 0 bases, with 14 bases sitting between them. The CDR3 region has the DNA TGTGCCTGGAGTTATACAGGGTACAGCTCTGGAAACACCATATATTTT. Protein sequence: CAWSYTGYSSGNTIYF.

The chain employs TRBV30 and TRBJ2-1, with 12 bases fitting TRBD2. The length of the CDR3 is 15 residues. Germline assignment: CDR1 GTSNPN and CDR2 SVGIG (reference sequence). Germline trimming cut 2 bases from V and 6 bases from J; bases unmatched to any gene: 5. The chain's CDR3 is CAWSKASGGVNEQFF. The CDR3 nucleotides read TGTGCCTGGAGTAAGGCTAGCGGGGGGGTCAATGAGCAGTTCTTC.

This sequence joins TRBV27 and TRBJ1-2; 8 nucleotides match TRBD1. This CDR3 is 15 amino acids long. V lost 4 bases, J lost 8 bases, and 12 bases stayed unmatched. Looked up from germline, CDR1 is MNHEY and CDR2 is SMNVEV (reference sequence). The CDR3 bases are TGTGCCAGCAGTTCTAACCCGGACAGGGTACAGGGCTACACCTTC. It encodes CASSSNPDRVQGYTF.

The rearrangement joins TRBV9 to TRBJ2-3; D might be TRBD1 (5 bases). The germline gives CDR1 SGDLS, CDR2 YYNGEE. This CDR3 region has 16 residues. Trimming pared 2 bases from V and 0 bases from J, leaving 13 bases between. CDR3 sequence: CASSVAGHSSTDTQYF. The CDR3 coding sequence is TGTGCCAGCAGCGTTGCAGGACATAGTAGCACAGATACGCAGTATTTT.

This chain links TRBV5-6 with TRBJ2-5; 7 bases are a match to TRBD1. With V trimmed by 3 bases and J by 4 bases, 9 bases remained unmatched. Germline-derived CDR1 and CDR2 are SGHDT and YYEEEE. The CDR3 is 15 residues long. The CDR3 nucleotides read TGTGCCAGCAGCTCACCCCTACAGGGGACAGAGACCCAGTACTTC. It yields the protein CASSSPLQGTETQYF.

The CDR3 loop is CASRKDRVNTGELFF. The CDR3 region has the DNA TGCGCCAGCAGAAAGGACAGGGTCAACACCGGGGAGCTGTTTTTT. The chain joins TRBV10-2 to TRBJ2-2; the match to TRBD1 covers 8 bases. Trimming removed 6 bases from V and 2 bases from J; junction bases left unmatched: 5. This CDR3 has 15 residues. Germline V gene sequence: CDR1 WSHSY, CDR2 SAAADI.

The chain joins TRBV7-2 to TRBJ1-2; D may be TRBD1 (5 bases). V shed 1 base and J shed 4 bases, with 10 bases lying between them. The CDR3 loop spans 14 amino acids. Germline V gives CDR1 SGHTA, CDR2 FQGNSA. CDR3 sequence: CASSLDGARYGYTF. The CDR3 coding sequence is TGTGCCAGCAGCTTAGATGGGGCCCGCTATGGCTACACCTTC. The variable domain in full, with the rest retrieved from reference TRBV7-2 and TRBJ1-2, is GAGVSQSPSNKVTEKGKDVELRCDPISGHTALYWYRQSLGQGLEFLIYFQGNSAPDKSGLPSDRFSAERTGGSVSTLTIQRTQQEDSAVYLCASSLDGARYGYTFGSGTRLTVV.

V is TRBV6-2 or TRBV6-3 and J is TRBJ2-7, with D unresolved. The CDR3 loop spans 15 amino acids. V was shortened by 6 bases and J by 2 bases, with 17 bases between the two germline ends. Germline CDR1 is MNHEY and CDR2 is SVGEGT. DNA for the CDR3: TGTGCCAGCAGCCCACCCGGGTACCCAACCTACGAGCAGTACTTC. This translates into CASSPPGYPTYEQYF.

The chain uses TRBV30 and TRBJ2-2, with a possible D match to TRBD1 (6 bases). This CDR3 has 11 amino acids. V was cut by 8 bases and J by 9 bases, with 13 bases left in between. Germline-derived CDR1 and CDR2 are GTSNPN and SVGIG (reference sequence). CDR3: CATGQRWELFF. The CDR3, as DNA: TGTGCCACCGGACAGAGATGGGAGCTGTTTTTT.

V is TRBV12-3 or TRBV12-4 and J is TRBJ1-1, with 8 bases matching TRBD1. The CDR3 consists of 13 residues. J lost 6 bases, V lost 11 bases, and 11 bases had no gene match. CDR3 nucleotides: TGTGCCTCAAAACCCAGGGGGCTGGCTGAAGCTTTCTTT. Its protein is CASKPRGLAEAFF.

This chain connects TRBV9 to TRBJ1-1; perhaps TRBD1 as D (6 bases). Between the trimmed V and J ends, which lost 5 bases and 1 base, there was a span of 9 bases. From germline, CDR1 is SGDLS and CDR2 YYNGEE. This CDR3 region has 13 residues. In nucleotides, the CDR3 is TGTGCCAGCAGTAGGACAGCGAACACTGAAGCTTTCTTT. Translation gives CASSRTANTEAFF.

The V gene is TRBV19, the J gene TRBJ1-1, with TRBD1 matching 10 bases. This CDR3 is built from 12 residues. Germline CDR1 reads LNHDA; CDR2 reads SQIVND (reference sequence). V gave up 2 bases and J gave up 12 bases; unmatched junction bases: 3. CDR3 loop: CASSIRTGGTFF. The CDR3, as DNA: TGTGCCAGTAGTATACGGACAGGGGGAACTTTCTTT.

The chain joins TRBV3-1 (or the pseudogene TRBV3-2) to TRBJ1-1; 7 bases map to TRBD1. The CDR3 has 14 amino acids. Unmatched junction bases numbered 7, after V lost 5 bases and J lost 4 bases. Germline assignment: CDR1 LGHDT and CDR2 YNNKEL (reference sequence). The CDR3 loop reads CASSYRTGVTEAFF. For the CDR3, the DNA is TGTGCCAGCAGCTATCGAACAGGGGTCACTGAAGCTTTCTTT.

Comments on this clone: A read error may account for a junction end that differs from germline. This chain links TRBV7-7 with TRBJ2-2; the match to TRBD2 covers 10 bases. Per germline, CDR1 SSHAT and CDR2 FNYEAQ (reference sequence). The CDR3 spans 17 residues. The CDR3 DNA reads TGTGCTAGCAGCTTAACTAGCGGGGCCGCGAACACCGGGGAGCTGTTTTTT. Translation gives CASSLTSGAANTGELFF. The complete variable domain, with remaining parts taken from reference TRBV7-7 and TRBJ2-2, reads GAGVSQSPRYKVTKRGQDVTLRCDPISSHATLYWYQQALGQGPEFLTYFNYEAQPDKSGLPSDRFSAERPEGSISTLTIQRTEQRDSAMYRCASSLTSGAANTGELFFGEGSRLTVL.

This chain uses TRBV29-1 with TRBJ2-1; 8 nucleotides agree with TRBD2. Trimming cost V 3 bases and J 0 bases; bases outside gene matches: 10. The CDR3 spans 17 residues. Germline CDR1 SQVTM, CDR2 ANQGSEA. The DNA of the CDR3 is TGCAGCGTTGAGCCCGGGGGGGTCCTATACTCCTACAATGAGCAGTTCTTC. This gives the protein CSVEPGGVLYSYNEQFF.

The chain combines TRBV4-1 with TRBJ1-4; 10 bases match TRBD1. The germline gives CDR1 MGHRA, CDR2 YSYEKL. The trim removed 4 bases at V and 8 bases at J, leaving 10 bases unmatched. The CDR3 is 16 residues long. The DNA for the CDR3 is TGCGCCAGCAGCCCCGTGGGACAGGGGAGGGTGGAAAAACTGTTTTTT. Encoded protein: CASSPVGQGRVEKLFF.